One sample yielded the 12 T cell receptor beta chains listed below, sequenced in a study of cytomegalovirus exposure and HLA in healthy donors. In the PCR, 60 Vbeta and 13 Jbeta primers were used. Using immunoSEQ multiplex PCR, the repertoire was profiled, and TCRdb retains in-frame clones only, with some absent. Here the sample spans more than 200,000 clones, roughly 85% being singletons. Sequences were obtained from PBMCs. The receptors shown here come from a male donor in good health and CMV-seronegative.

The genes are TRBV19 and TRBJ2-5, with 8 bases matching TRBD1. Per the germline V gene, CDR1 is LNHDA and CDR2 is SQIVND (reference sequence). The V segment lost 6 bases and the J segment 5 bases; nucleotides outside the gene matches: 8. The CDR3 length is 14 residues. CDR3 sequence (DNA): TGTGCCAGTAGGGACAGGGATCCTCTGGAGACCCAGTACTTC. Translated, it gives CASRDRDPLETQYF. Drawing the rest from reference TRBV19 and TRBJ2-5, the complete variable domain is DGGITQSPKYLFRKEGQNVTLSCEQNLNHDAMYWYRQDPGQGLRLIYYSQIVNDFQKGDIAEGYSVSREKKESFPLTVTSAQKNPTAFYLCASRDRDPLETQYFGPGTRLLVL.

The chain links TRBV6-4 to TRBJ2-1, with TRBD1 identical over 7 bases. The germline CDR1 and CDR2 sequences are MRHNA and SNTAGT. The junction had 4 bases not matched to a gene; V was cut back by 2 bases and J by 6 bases. CDR3 length equals 14 residues. The CDR3 sequence is CASSDADRANEQFF. In DNA, the CDR3 is TGTGCCAGCAGTGACGCAGACAGGGCCAATGAGCAGTTCTTC.

The chain combines TRBV6-5 with TRBJ1-5; 9 bases match TRBD1. The CDR3 is 14 amino acids. The germline V gene encodes CDR1 MNHEY and CDR2 SVGAGI. V was clipped by 5 bases and J by 5 bases; unmatched bases: 4. The CDR3 reads CASSPGQGYQPQHF. The CDR3 DNA follows: TGTGCCAGCAGTCCGGGACAGGGTTATCAGCCCCAGCATTTT.

This chain uses TRBV9 with TRBJ1-4; the D gene is possibly TRBD1 (5 bases). The length of the CDR3 is 15 residues. The germline CDR1 and CDR2 sequences are SGDLS and YYNGEE. The V gene lost 0 bases and the J gene lost 8 bases, with 14 bases spanning the gap. The CDR3 loop is CASSVGGGVGEKLFF. The DNA of the CDR3 is TGTGCCAGCAGCGTAGGGGGAGGGGTTGGGGAAAAACTGTTTTTT.

The chain carries TRBV28 and TRBJ1-5, with 9 bases fitting TRBD1. This CDR3 has 16 residues. V was pared by 6 bases and J by 3 bases, with 9 bases of the junction left unmatched. The germline V gene has CDR1 MDHEN and CDR2 SYDVKM. CDR3 amino acids: CASSFHRDRANQPQHF. The DNA for the CDR3 is TGTGCCAGCAGCTTCCATCGGGACAGGGCCAATCAGCCCCAGCATTTT.

The rearrangement uses TRBV7-9 and TRBJ2-1, with 12 bases that match TRBD2. There are 15 residues in the CDR3. The germline V gene encodes CDR1 SEHNR and CDR2 FQNEAQ (reference sequence). V lost 2 bases, J lost 9 bases, and 5 bases stayed unmatched. The CDR3 sequence: CASSLSASGRVEQFF. The CDR3 DNA follows: TGTGCCAGCAGCTTATCAGCTAGCGGGAGGGTTGAGCAGTTCTTC.

V usage is TRBV7-2 and J usage is TRBJ2-1, with a possible D match to TRBD2 (6 bases). V lost 1 base and J lost 2, with 12 bases in between. The germline V gene has CDR1 SGHTA and CDR2 FQGNSA. CDR3 size: 16 residues. The CDR3 spells CASSLEASATYNEQFF. The CDR3 DNA reads as TGTGCCAGCAGCTTAGAGGCTAGCGCGACCTACAATGAGCAGTTCTTC.

This clone turned up a few times. This chain joins TRBV28 and TRBJ1-2; TRBD1 might be the D (5 bases). Deletions cut 2 bases from V and 3 bases from J, with 16 bases between. In germline, CDR1 is MDHEN, CDR2 SYDVKM. The CDR3 has 16 amino acids. The DNA for the CDR3 is TGTGCCAGCAGTTTACCCGCGGGGGGGGAGGACTATGGCTACACCTTC. Its protein is CASSLPAGGEDYGYTF.

This sequence joins TRBV9 and TRBJ1-2; 8 nucleotides match TRBD1. The CDR3 runs 13 residues. The V segment lost 0 bases and the J segment 8 bases; nucleotides outside the gene matches: 3. Germline V gene sequence: CDR1 SGDLS, CDR2 YYNGEE. CDR3 nucleotide sequence: TGTGCCAGCAGCGTAGAATGGGACAGGGGCTACACCTTC. This gives the protein CASSVEWDRGYTF.

V and J are TRBV13 and TRBJ2-5; D ambiguous. Germline V gene lookup returns CDR1 PRHDT and CDR2 FYEKMQ (reference sequence). Trimming cost V 5 bases and J 1 base, with 2 bases left between them. The CDR3 is made up of 11 amino acids. CDR3 nucleotide sequence: TGTGCCAGCAGCCTCCAAGAGACCCAGTACTTC. Translation gives CASSLQETQYF.

The chain employs TRBV2 and TRBJ2-7; D perhaps matches TRBD1 (5 bases). The V end was cut by 3 bases, the J end by 2 bases, with 11 bases between. This CDR3 comprises 14 residues. The V gene's germline CDR1 is SNHLY and CDR2 FYNNEI. The chain's CDR3 is CASSEADIAYEQYF. The CDR3 bases are TGTGCCAGCAGTGAGGCGGACATCGCCTACGAGCAGTACTTC.

The rearrangement uses TRBV11-3 and TRBJ2-1, with 7 bases aligning to TRBD1. The CDR3 is 17 amino acids. Germline V gives CDR1 SGHNT, CDR2 YENEEA. Germline trimming cut 4 bases from V and 1 base from J; bases unmatched to any gene: 10. CDR3 coding DNA: TGTGCCAGCAGCTCCGAGGGGGCAGGGAAATCCTACAATGAGCAGTTCTTC. As protein: CASSSEGAGKSYNEQFF.